This TCR beta chain emerged from a study of control samples from healthy donors and cancer patients. Sequencing used immunoSEQ multiplex PCR; TCRdb keeps in-frame clones, though not all of them. This table has 70,000 to 100,000 clones, about nine tenths appearing once. The germline gives CDR1 LNHDA, CDR2 SQIVND (reference sequence). The CDR3 is 14 amino acids. V lost 0 bases, J lost 8 bases, and 10 bases lay in between. This clonotype was sampled from a man aged 50 or older in good health. The sequenced material came from blood. The chain is built from TRBV19 and TRBJ1-4; TRBD1 is a possible D gene (5 bases). The CDR3: CASSIDPTAEKLFF. For the CDR3, the DNA is TGTGCCAGTAGTATAGACCCGACAGCAGAAAAACTGTTTTTT.